Shown below are 19 T cell receptor beta chains from a single sample sequenced in a study of blood T cell repertoires in COVID-19. Generated by immunoSEQ multiplex PCR, the TCRdb table keeps only in-frame clones and is missing some. The sample carries 80,000 to 95,000 clones, about 90% recorded once. Sequencing used peripheral blood. Receptors originate from a human donor with active COVID-19. The donor label of this sample is uncertain.

The chain combines TRBV7-2 with TRBJ1-5; 7 positions agree with TRBD1. CDR1 and CDR2 (germline): SGHTA, FQGNSA. Trimming removed 3 bases from V and 7 bases from J; junction bases left unmatched: 3. CDR3 length: 13 residues. This CDR3 is CASSFRQGQPQHF. CDR3 DNA: TGTGCCAGCAGCTTCCGACAGGGCCAGCCCCAGCATTTT.

The CDR3 nucleotides are TGTGCCAGCATCCTAGGGGGCAGCAACACTGAAGCTTTCTTT. It translates to CASILGGSNTEAFF. The chain joins TRBV7-9 to TRBJ1-1; 7 bases map to TRBD1. Looked up from germline, CDR1 is SEHNR and CDR2 is FQNEAQ (reference sequence). This CDR3 is built from 14 residues. V lost 7 bases, J lost 2 bases, and 7 bases stayed unmatched.

The chain is built from TRBV4-1 and TRBJ2-5; weak D call: TRBD1 (6 bases). Germline CDR1 is MGHRA and CDR2 is YSYEKL. The CDR3 is made up of 16 amino acids. With 2 bases removed from V and 5 bases from J, the gap between germline ends came to 18 bases. CDR3 protein: CASSQSGGHFVETQYF. DNA for the CDR3: TGCGCCAGCAGCCAAAGTGGGGGCCACTTCGTCGAGACCCAGTACTTC.

This chain connects TRBV7-6 to TRBJ1-6; a weak D match, TRBD1 (6 bases). The germline CDR1 and CDR2 sequences are SGHVS and FNYEAQ. The length of the CDR3 is 18 residues. Trimming removed 0 bases at V and 5 bases at J, with 17 bases between. The CDR3 bases are TGTGCCAGCAGCTTAGCGGTAGGGGGAGGGTTCAATAATTCACCCCTCCACTTT. It yields the protein CASSLAVGGGFNNSPLHF.

The chain links TRBV18 to TRBJ1-2; 9 nucleotides agree with TRBD1. Germline CDR1 and CDR2: KGHSH and LQKENI. J was trimmed by 0 bases and V by 6 bases; bases with no gene match: 5. This CDR3 has 15 residues. DNA of the CDR3: TGTGCCAGCTCTCCCGGACAGGGGCCTAACTATGGCTACACCTTC. Translated: CASSPGQGPNYGYTF.

This chain joins TRBV24-1 and TRBJ1-5; D not resolved. Germline V lookup: CDR1 KGHDR, CDR2 SFDVKD. V lost 4 bases, J lost 10 bases, and 13 bases lay in between. The CDR3 sequence is 13 residues long. In nucleotides, the CDR3 is TGTGCCACCAGTGACTCTAAGATATCCCCCCAGCATTTT. It yields the protein CATSDSKISPQHF.

This chain uses TRBV7-9 with TRBJ2-2; D unclear. The CDR3 runs to 13 residues. Germline V gene lookup returns CDR1 SEHNR and CDR2 FQNEAQ (reference sequence). V was shortened by 3 bases and J by 3 bases, with 5 bases between the two germline ends. Written as DNA, the CDR3 is TGTGCCAGCAGCTTTGAGGACACCGGGGAGCTGTTTTTT. Its protein is CASSFEDTGELFF.

The chain joins TRBV18 to TRBJ2-7; the D gene is possibly TRBD2 (6 bases). The germline V and J ends were trimmed by 3 bases and 2 bases, with 14 bases remaining between them. This CDR3 comprises 15 residues. Germline lookup yields CDR1 KGHSH and CDR2 LQKENI. The CDR3 is CASSPARDRPYEQYF. The DNA for the CDR3 is TGTGCCAGCTCACCGGCGCGGGACCGACCCTACGAGCAGTACTTC.

This clone showed up just a few times. The gene calls are TRBV19 and TRBJ1-5, with 8 positions matching TRBD1. The junction had 3 bases not matched to a gene; V was cut back by 8 bases and J by 3 bases. The germline gives CDR1 LNHDA, CDR2 SQIVND (reference sequence). This CDR3 contains 13 residues. CDR3 sequence (DNA): TGTGCCAGTCAGGGGGCCCTCAATCAGCCCCAGCATTTT. It codes for CASQGALNQPQHF.

The chain has TRBV9 and TRBJ2-1; possible D gene TRBD2, 6 bases. The length of the CDR3 is 12 residues. Between the trimmed V and J ends, which lost 0 bases and 9 bases, there was a span of 7 bases. Germline CDR1 is SGDLS and CDR2 is YYNGEE. CDR3 residues: CASSVGTTEQFF. The DNA for the CDR3 is TGTGCCAGCAGCGTAGGGACTACTGAGCAGTTCTTC.

The CDR3 here is CASSPVSNEQFF. The CDR3 DNA sequence: TGTGCCAGCAGTCCCGTATCTAATGAGCAGTTCTTC. The chain is built from TRBV12-3 or TRBV12-4 and TRBJ2-1, with D unclear. CDR3 length: 12 residues. Trimming pared 5 bases from V and 7 bases from J, leaving 9 bases between.

The DNA for the CDR3 is TGCGCCAGCAGCCCAAACCCGACAGCACTCCAAGAGACCCAGTACTTC. Its protein product is CASSPNPTALQETQYF. V is TRBV5-1 and J is TRBJ2-5; D is possibly TRBD1 (5 bases). The CDR3 sequence is 16 residues long. V lost 4 bases and J 1 base, leaving 17 bases between the germline ends. In germline, CDR1 is SGHRS, CDR2 YFSETQ.

The rearrangement links TRBV5-6 to TRBJ2-4, with TRBD1 as a possible D gene (6 bases). CDR3 size: 16 residues. V was trimmed by 3 bases and J by 0 bases, leaving 13 bases between them. CDR1 and CDR2 from the germline V gene are SGHDT and YYEEEE. CDR3 sequence (DNA): TGTGCCAGCAGCTCAAAGGGGGTTCTAGCCAAAAACATTCAGTACTTC. It is translated as CASSSKGVLAKNIQYF. Full variable domain (rest looked up from reference TRBV5-6 and TRBJ2-4): DAGVTQSPTHLIKTRGQQVTLRCSPKSGHDTVSWYQQALGQGPQFIFQYYEEEERQRGNFPDRFSGHQFPNYSSELNVNALLLGDSALYLCASSSKGVLAKNIQYFGAGTRLSVL.

The chain combines TRBV5-1 with TRBJ1-1, with 9 bases that match TRBD1. Germline values: CDR1 SGHRS, CDR2 YFSETQ. Losses at the gene ends were 3 bases for V and 4 bases for J; bases not matched to a gene: 4. This CDR3 spans 14 amino acids. CDR3 in DNA: TGCGCCAGCAGCTCCGGGACAGGGCCCACTGAAGCTTTCTTT. Translating it yields CASSSGTGPTEAFF.

J is TRBJ2-3 and V is TRBV3-1 (or the pseudogene TRBV3-2), with 11 nucleotides matching TRBD2. V was pared by 5 bases and J by 0 bases, with 13 bases of the junction left unmatched. This CDR3 comprises 19 residues. The germline gives CDR1 LGHDT, CDR2 YNNKEL (reference sequence). CDR3 protein: CASSALGLAGGPSTDTQYF. The CDR3 DNA sequence: TGTGCCAGCAGCGCCCTGGGGCTAGCGGGGGGTCCTAGCACAGATACGCAGTATTTT.

The J gene is TRBJ2-5, the V gene TRBV18; tentative D call: TRBD2 (5 bases). Between the trimmed V and J ends, which lost 3 bases and 0 bases, there was a span of 17 bases. In germline, CDR1 is KGHSH, CDR2 LQKENI. This CDR3 has 17 amino acids. The CDR3 region is CASSPSYREKNQETQYF. CDR3 bases: TGTGCCAGCTCACCGTCATACCGGGAAAAAAACCAAGAGACCCAGTACTTC.

The chain is built from TRBV5-1 and TRBJ2-5, with 8 bases matching TRBD1. The J segment lost 4 bases and the V segment lost 1 base, leaving 6 bases of the junction unmatched. CDR1 and CDR2 from the germline V gene are SGHRS and YFSETQ. The CDR3 length is 15 residues. Here the CDR3 reads CASSLLTGGGETQYF. DNA for the CDR3: TGCGCCAGCAGCTTGCTCACAGGGGGTGGAGAGACCCAGTACTTC.

The chain recombines TRBV7-6 with TRBJ1-1; TRBD1 matches 10 bases. J lost 7 bases, V lost 0 bases, and 14 bases had no gene match. The CDR3 sequence is 18 residues long. Germline CDR1 SGHVS, CDR2 FNYEAQ. CDR3 loop: CASSLAPSIGTGEIEAFF. The DNA of the CDR3 is TGTGCCAGCAGCTTAGCTCCCTCAATAGGGACAGGGGAAATTGAAGCTTTCTTT.

This clone was counted a single time. The chain has TRBV6-5 and TRBJ2-7; 9 nucleotides line up with TRBD1. The CDR3 length is 14 residues. V was pared by 4 bases and J by 3 bases, with 4 bases of the junction left unmatched. Per germline, CDR1 MNHEY and CDR2 SVGAGI. In DNA, the CDR3 is TGTGCCAGCAGTTTAAAGGGACAGGGCTACGAGCAGTACTTC. This translates into CASSLKGQGYEQYF.